This section outlines one T cell receptor (beta chain) sequence together with its context. What this receptor recognizes is not known. The sample holds no much larger clone one base away, and base qualities are not on file. The data were obtained in a study of CD8+ T cells in alopecia areata (dated by TCRdb to the late 2010s). About the full investigation: Treated patients were enrolled in an open-label pilot trial of oral tofacitinib, 5 to 10 mg twice daily, for moderate-to-severe alopecia areata. Tofacitinib was given for 6 to 18 months, followed by 6 months of follow-up off drug to assess delayed response and recurrence. The SALT score, which quantifies the percentage of affected scalp surface area, was used to measure disease severity in treated patients. To study T cell clonal expansion in alopecia areata, the researchers applied high-throughput TCRbeta sequencing to both the C3H/HeJ mouse model and human patients. On the human side, TCRbeta sequencing was run on scalp tissue and on sorted CD4+ and CD8+ peripheral blood T cells from healthy controls and from alopecia areata patients with either patchy or totalis/universalis disease. Patients on tofacitinib were biopsied at baseline and after 4 and 24 weeks of treatment, and several of the patients also had a later scalp biopsy. Scalp clonality was compared among normal scalp (n=4), patchy alopecia areata scalp (n=8), and alopecia totalis/universalis scalp (n=8). RNA was obtained with the PAXgene miRNA kit for fixed scalp, the miRNeasy kit for PBMCs, and the RNeasy kit for mouse skin. immunoSEQ multiplex PCR using 35 Vbeta forward primers and 13 Jbeta reverse primers was used to amplify TCRbeta CDR3 regions.

The germline V gene gives CDR1 as SGHVS and CDR2 as FQNEAQ. The CDR3, cysteine through phenylalanine, is 14 amino acids long. Only the CDR3 portion is preserved as DNA: 42 bases, with reading frame beginning at the first base. Germline trimming: 4 bases from V, 6 bases from J; junction bases outside gene matches: 5. To prepare the library, the immunoSEQ multiplex PCR assay was applied. RNA was extracted from all samples and reverse transcribed into cDNA as template for TCR sequencing. SuperScript III was used to make first-strand cDNA, primed with a 2:1 mix of oligo-dT and random hexamers. A synthetic immune receptor repertoire was used to assess amplification bias, and residual bias was removed computationally. Per the original workflow: Raw reads were preprocessed to remove errors, and CDR3 was defined by IMGT conventions from the conserved cysteine to phenylalanine. Clonality was computed as 1 minus the Shannon entropy, with the entropy normalized by log2 of the number of productive unique TCRs. CD4 or CD8 identity of scalp clones was inferred by cross-referencing scalp TCRbeta sequences with sorted blood CD4 and CD8 repertoires. TCRdb took over this immuneACCESS table, retaining in-frame rearrangements with V and J assigned. Such tables are incomplete; in checked studies, under half of the missing clones stem from an unresolved V gene, and the remainder is unexplained. V, J and clone size derive from that table, while D and trimming were established from the DNA sequence. The sample yields around 200,000 clones; roughly 53% were counted once. The ten most abundant clones make up roughly 10% of the sample.

The time point label, read with the paper, signifies: about 25 weeks on oral tofacitinib. The sample's treatment or condition label, in plain terms: oral pan-JAK inhibitor, 5-10 mg twice daily. Peripheral blood and lesional scalp punch biopsies were obtained from patients with alopecia areata. PBMCs were separated by density centrifugation and stained for CD3, CD4 and CD8, after which CD4+ and CD8+ T cells were sorted on a FACSAria. Overall results and qualifications from the work: Many expanded lesional clones persisted in scalp and blood during tofacitinib treatment, which may partly explain relapse after stopping treatment. Shared TCR sequences between patients were less evident than in mice, which may be partly attributable to HLA diversity in the patient population. Scalp TCR repertoire analysis is complicated because resident alphabeta T cells in normal human skin are also sequenced, whereas mouse skin is dominated by gammadelta T cells. Higher clonality and more expanded CD8+ clones were observed in lesional scalp than in normal scalp, particularly in alopecia totalis/universalis, a finding suggestive of antigenic drive. Because the treated cohort was small and had only one nonresponder, larger studies are needed to examine links between baseline CD8+ expansion and response. With tofacitinib, both scalp clonality and the number of expanded CD8+ clones among the top 100 scalp clones went down significantly.

Sample: CD8+ T cells sorted from blood, taken at week 24, from a patient treated with tofacitinib. This sequence uses TRBV7-8 and TRBJ2-3, and 9 junction bases match TRBD2. The TCR comes from a human donor with alopecia areata. The CDR3 is CASSSLAGADTQYF. In nucleotide form, the sequence is TGTGCCAGCAGCTCGTTAGCGGGGGCTGATACGCAGTATTTT.